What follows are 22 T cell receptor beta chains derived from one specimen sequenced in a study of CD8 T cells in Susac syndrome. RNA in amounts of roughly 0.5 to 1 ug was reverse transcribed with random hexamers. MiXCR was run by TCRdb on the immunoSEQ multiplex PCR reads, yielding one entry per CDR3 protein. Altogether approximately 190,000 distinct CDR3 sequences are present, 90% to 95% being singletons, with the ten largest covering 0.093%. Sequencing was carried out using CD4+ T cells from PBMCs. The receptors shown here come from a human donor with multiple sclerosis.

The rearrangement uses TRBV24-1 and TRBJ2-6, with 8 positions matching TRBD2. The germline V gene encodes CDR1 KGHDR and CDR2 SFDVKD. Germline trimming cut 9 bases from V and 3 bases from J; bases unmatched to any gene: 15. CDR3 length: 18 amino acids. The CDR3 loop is CATHRLREDWGGANVLTF. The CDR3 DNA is TGTGCCACCCACAGGTTGCGGGAGGATTGGGGTGGGGCCAACGTCCTGACTTTC.

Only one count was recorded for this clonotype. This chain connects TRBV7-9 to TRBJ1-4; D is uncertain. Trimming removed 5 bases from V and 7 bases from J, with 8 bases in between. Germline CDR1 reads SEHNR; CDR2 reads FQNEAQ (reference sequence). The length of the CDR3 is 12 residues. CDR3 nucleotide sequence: TGTGCCAGCAGCCGCCCGGGTGAAAAACTGTTTTTT. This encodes CASSRPGEKLFF.

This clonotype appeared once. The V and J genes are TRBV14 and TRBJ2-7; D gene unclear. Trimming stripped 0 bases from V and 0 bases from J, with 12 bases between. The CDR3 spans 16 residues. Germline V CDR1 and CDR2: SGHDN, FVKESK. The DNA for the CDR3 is TGTGCCAGCAGCCAAGATTCCGCCCGGAGCTCCTACGAGCAGTACTTC. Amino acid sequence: CASSQDSARSSYEQYF.

The CDR3 spells CASSQGEGEKLFF. In DNA, the CDR3 is TGTGCCAGCAGCCAAGGGGAAGGTGAAAAACTGTTTTTT. The rearrangement uses TRBV4-2 and TRBJ1-4; D unclear. Deletions cut 1 base from V and 7 bases from J, with 7 bases between. CDR1 LGHNA and CDR2 YNFKEQ come from the germline V gene. CDR3 length equals 13 residues.

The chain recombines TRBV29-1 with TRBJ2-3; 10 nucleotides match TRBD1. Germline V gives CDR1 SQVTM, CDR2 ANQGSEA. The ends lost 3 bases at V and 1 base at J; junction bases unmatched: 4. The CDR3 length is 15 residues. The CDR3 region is CSVDDRGLGTDTQYF. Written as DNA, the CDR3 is TGCAGCGTTGACGACAGGGGGCTAGGCACAGATACGCAGTATTTT.

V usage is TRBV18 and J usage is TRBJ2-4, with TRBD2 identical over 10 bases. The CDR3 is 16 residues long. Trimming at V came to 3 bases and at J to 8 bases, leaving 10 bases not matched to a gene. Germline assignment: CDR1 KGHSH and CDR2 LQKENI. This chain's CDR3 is CASSPRERGGSDIQYF. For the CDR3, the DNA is TGTGCCAGCTCACCCCGGGAGCGGGGGGGCTCGGACATTCAGTACTTC.

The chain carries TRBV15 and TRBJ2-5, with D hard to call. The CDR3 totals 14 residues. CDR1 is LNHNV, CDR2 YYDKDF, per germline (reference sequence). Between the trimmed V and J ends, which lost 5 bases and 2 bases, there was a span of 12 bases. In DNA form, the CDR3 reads TGTGCCACCAGCCAAGGCAAGGATCAAGAGACCCAGTACTTC. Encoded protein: CATSQGKDQETQYF.

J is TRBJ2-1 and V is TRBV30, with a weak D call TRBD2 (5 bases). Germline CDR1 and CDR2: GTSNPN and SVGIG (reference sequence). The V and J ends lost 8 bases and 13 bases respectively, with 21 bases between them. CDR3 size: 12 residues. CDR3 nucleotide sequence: TGTGCCGCAAATGACGGTCCGGGGTTCCAGTTCTTC. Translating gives CAANDGPGFQFF.

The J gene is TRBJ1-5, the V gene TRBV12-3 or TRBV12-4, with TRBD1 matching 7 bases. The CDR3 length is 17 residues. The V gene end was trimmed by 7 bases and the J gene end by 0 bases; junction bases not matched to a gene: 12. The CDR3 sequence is CASTLTQGFYSNQPQHF. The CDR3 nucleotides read TGTGCCAGCACCCTGACACAGGGGTTTTATAGCAATCAGCCCCAGCATTTT.

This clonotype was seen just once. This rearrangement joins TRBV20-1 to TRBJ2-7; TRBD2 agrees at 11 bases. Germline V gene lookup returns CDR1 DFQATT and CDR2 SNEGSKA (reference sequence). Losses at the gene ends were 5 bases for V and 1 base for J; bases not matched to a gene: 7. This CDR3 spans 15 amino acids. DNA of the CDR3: TGCAGTGCTCCGACACTAGCGGGAGTATCCTACGAGCAGTACTTC. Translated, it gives CSAPTLAGVSYEQYF.

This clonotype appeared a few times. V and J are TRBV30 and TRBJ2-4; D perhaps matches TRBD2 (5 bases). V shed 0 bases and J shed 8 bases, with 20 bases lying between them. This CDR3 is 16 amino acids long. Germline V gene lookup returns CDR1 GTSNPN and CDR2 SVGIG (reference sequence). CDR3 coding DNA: TGTGCCTGGAGTGTAGGTTCAGGCCCCGGGGTGGACATTCAGTACTTC. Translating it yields CAWSVGSGPGVDIQYF.

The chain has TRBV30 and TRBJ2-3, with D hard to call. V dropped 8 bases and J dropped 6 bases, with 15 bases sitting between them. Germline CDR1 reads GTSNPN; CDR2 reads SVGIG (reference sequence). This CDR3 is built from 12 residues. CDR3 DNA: TGTGCCGCCAACCCTCCTGAGGATACGCAGTATTTT. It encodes CAANPPEDTQYF.

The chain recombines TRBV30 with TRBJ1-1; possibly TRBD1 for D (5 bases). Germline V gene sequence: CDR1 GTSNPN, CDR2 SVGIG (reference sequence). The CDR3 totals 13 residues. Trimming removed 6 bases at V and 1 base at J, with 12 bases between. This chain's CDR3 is CACLGDPNTEAFF. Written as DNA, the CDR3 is TGTGCCTGCCTGGGGGATCCGAACACTGAAGCTTTCTTT. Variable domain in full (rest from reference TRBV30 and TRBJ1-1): SQTIHQWPATLVQPVGSPLSLECTVEGTSNPNLYWYRQAAGRGLQLLFYSVGIGQISSEVPQNLSASRPQDRQFILSSKKLLLSDSGFYLCACLGDPNTEAFFGQGTRLTVV.

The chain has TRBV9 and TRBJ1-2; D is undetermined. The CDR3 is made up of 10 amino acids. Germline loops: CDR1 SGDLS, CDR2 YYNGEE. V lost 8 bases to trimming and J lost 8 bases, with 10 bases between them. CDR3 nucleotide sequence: TGTGCCAGGCGATCGGGCGGCTACACCTTC. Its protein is CARRSGGYTF.

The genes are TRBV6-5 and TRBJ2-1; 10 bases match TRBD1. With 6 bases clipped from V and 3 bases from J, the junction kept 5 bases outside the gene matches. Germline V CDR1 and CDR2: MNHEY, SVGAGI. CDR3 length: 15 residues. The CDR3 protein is CASRRTGGVYNEQFF. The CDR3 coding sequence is TGTGCCAGCAGGCGGACAGGGGGTGTCTACAATGAGCAGTTCTTC.

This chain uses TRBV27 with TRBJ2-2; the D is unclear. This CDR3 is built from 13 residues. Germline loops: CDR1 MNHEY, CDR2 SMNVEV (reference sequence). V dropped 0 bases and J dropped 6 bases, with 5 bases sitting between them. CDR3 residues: CASSLSLSGELFF. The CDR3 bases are TGTGCCAGCAGTTTATCGTTATCCGGGGAGCTGTTTTTT.

The CDR3 DNA is TGTGCCAGCAGCGTAGAATCAGTTAGCTATGGCTACACCTTC. Its translation: CASSVESVSYGYTF. This chain uses TRBV9 with TRBJ1-2; D is uncertain. Germline loops: CDR1 SGDLS, CDR2 YYNGEE. This CDR3 comprises 14 residues. V was trimmed by 0 bases and J by 4 bases, leaving 10 bases between them.

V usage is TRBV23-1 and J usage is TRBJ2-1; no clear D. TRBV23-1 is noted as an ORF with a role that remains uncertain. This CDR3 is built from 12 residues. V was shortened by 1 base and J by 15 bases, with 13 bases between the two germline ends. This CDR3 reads CASSQCPGSRFF. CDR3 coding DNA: TGCGCCAGCAGTCAATGCCCAGGTTCTCGGTTCTTC.

The CDR3 sequence is CASSPVINYGYTF. The CDR3 bases are TGTGCCAGCAGTCCAGTAATTAACTATGGCTACACCTTC. The genes are TRBV12-3 or TRBV12-4 and TRBJ1-2, with unresolved D. The V end lost 5 bases, the J end lost 1 base, and 8 bases lay between the germline ends. This CDR3 contains 13 residues.

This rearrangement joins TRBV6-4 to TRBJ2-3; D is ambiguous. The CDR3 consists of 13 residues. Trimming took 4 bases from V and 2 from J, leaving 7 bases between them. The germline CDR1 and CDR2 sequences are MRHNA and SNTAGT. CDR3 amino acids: CASSVAITDTQYF. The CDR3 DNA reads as TGTGCCAGCAGTGTGGCGATCACAGATACGCAGTATTTT.

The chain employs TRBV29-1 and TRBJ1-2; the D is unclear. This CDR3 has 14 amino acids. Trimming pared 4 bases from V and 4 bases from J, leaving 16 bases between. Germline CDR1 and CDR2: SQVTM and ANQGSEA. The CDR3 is CSVAFNTEAYGYTF. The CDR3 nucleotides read TGCAGCGTTGCATTCAACACCGAGGCCTATGGCTACACCTTC.

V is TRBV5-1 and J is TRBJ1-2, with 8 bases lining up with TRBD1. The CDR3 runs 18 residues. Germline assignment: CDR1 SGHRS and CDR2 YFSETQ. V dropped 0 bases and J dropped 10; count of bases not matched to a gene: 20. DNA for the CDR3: TGCGCCAGCAGCTTGGATATCGCAGGGGGCGGATCTTGGACTACCTACACCTTC. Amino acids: CASSLDIAGGGSWTTYTF.